These 23 T cell receptor beta chains came from one sample sequenced in a study of identical twins. MiXCR, run by TCRdb on the 5' RACE reads, gives a single entry per CDR3 protein. The data contain 510,000 or so distinct CDR3 sequences, 15% of them singletons. This sample was also put to use in a study of yellow fever vaccine responses in identical twins.

Sequencing was carried out using CD4+ T cells sorted from blood. The source of these receptors is a young woman in good health.

The chain has TRBV3-1 and TRBJ2-3, with 8 bases identical to TRBD2. Unmatched junction bases numbered 8, after V lost 4 bases and J lost 5 bases. The length of the CDR3 is 15 residues. Germline V lookup: CDR1 LGHDT, CDR2 YNNKEL (reference sequence). The CDR3 is CASSPRTSQGDTQYF. CDR3 DNA sequence: TGTGCCAGCAGCCCAAGGACTAGCCAAGGAGATACGCAGTATTTT.

The rearrangement joins TRBV20-1 to TRBJ2-5, with a possible D match to TRBD1 (5 bases). The V and J ends lost 3 bases and 4 bases respectively, with 18 bases between them. Germline CDR1 reads DFQATT; CDR2 reads SNEGSKA (reference sequence). The CDR3 has 15 amino acids. The CDR3 DNA sequence: TGCAGTGCTAGTTCAGGACAAGGGGTAGGAGAGACCCAGTACTTC. Protein product: CSASSGQGVGETQYF.

This clonotype was picked up many times. V and J are TRBV3-1 and TRBJ1-1; D is unresolved. Trimming took off 1 base at V and 3 bases at J, with 6 bases between the two ends. Germline V gene sequence: CDR1 LGHDT, CDR2 YNNKEL (reference sequence). This CDR3 has 13 amino acids. The CDR3 sequence: CASSQVRDTEAFF. The DNA of the CDR3 is TGTGCCAGCAGCCAAGTACGGGACACTGAAGCTTTCTTT. Filled out from reference TRBV3-1 and TRBJ1-1, the complete variable domain reads DTAVSQTPKYLVTQMGNDKSIKCEQNLGHDTMYWYKQDSKKFLKIMFSYNNKELIINETVPNRFSPKSPDKAHLNLHINSLELGDSAVYFCASSQVRDTEAFFGQGTRLTVV.

This clonotype has just a few counts. This chain connects TRBV19 to TRBJ2-2; D remains ambiguous. Germline CDR1 is LNHDA and CDR2 is SQIVND (reference sequence). The CDR3 is made up of 12 amino acids. With 6 bases removed from V and 4 bases from J, the gap between germline ends came to 6 bases. This chain's CDR3 is CASRSGTGELFF. In DNA form, the CDR3 reads TGTGCCAGTAGGAGTGGCACCGGGGAGCTGTTTTTT.

The genes are TRBV12-3 or TRBV12-4 and TRBJ2-1; 8 bases are shared with TRBD2. This CDR3 has 18 amino acids. V trimming: 10 bases; J trimming: 2 bases; junction bases outside the gene matches: 19. The CDR3 reads CAICLAPRGGGPYNEQFF. DNA for the CDR3: TGTGCCATCTGTTTAGCTCCCCGGGGGGGCGGTCCCTACAATGAGCAGTTCTTC.

This chain links TRBV15 with TRBJ2-1; TRBD2 aligns across 14 bases. The CDR3 runs 16 residues. CDR1 LNHNV and CDR2 YYDKDF come from the germline V gene (reference sequence). Trimming cost V 6 bases and J 4 bases; bases outside gene matches: 5. This chain's CDR3 is CATSSTSGREYNEQFF. CDR3 DNA: TGTGCCACCAGTTCGACTAGCGGGAGGGAATACAATGAGCAGTTCTTC.

CDR3: CASSHLTRNTEAFF. Written as DNA, the CDR3 is TGTGCCAGCAGCCACCTGACACGGAACACTGAAGCTTTCTTT. This chain joins TRBV3-1 and TRBJ1-1; D is ambiguous. The germline V and J ends were trimmed by 3 bases and 1 base, with 9 bases remaining between them. This CDR3 is 14 amino acids long. Germline assignment: CDR1 LGHDT and CDR2 YNNKEL (reference sequence).

V gene TRBV2 combines with J gene TRBJ2-3; D is uncertain. CDR1 is SNHLY, CDR2 FYNNEI, per germline. The CDR3 sequence is 12 residues long. The germline V and J ends were trimmed by 4 bases and 9 bases, with 11 bases remaining between them. CDR3 sequence reads: CASSAPGKTQYF. As DNA, the CDR3 is TGTGCCAGCAGTGCGCCGGGCAAGACGCAGTATTTT.

The chain couples TRBV5-8 to TRBJ2-1; 8 bases are a match to TRBD1. Losses at the gene ends were 5 bases for V and 10 bases for J; bases not matched to a gene: 2. CDR1 and CDR2 from the germline V gene are SGHTS and YDEGEE. The CDR3 sequence is 11 residues long. The CDR3, as DNA: TGTGCCAGCAGGCGGGACAGGGAGCAGTTCTTC. Translating it yields CASRRDREQFF.

CDR3 amino acids: CSARSTGINSPLHF. The CDR3 coding sequence is TGCAGTGCTAGATCGACAGGGATTAATTCACCCCTCCACTTT. V usage is TRBV20-1 and J usage is TRBJ1-6; 7 nucleotides match TRBD1. CDR1 and CDR2 from the germline V gene are DFQATT and SNEGSKA (reference sequence). The CDR3 spans 14 residues. Trimming removed 2 bases from V and 6 bases from J; junction bases left unmatched: 4.

The CDR3 spells CASSKWGTQSYEQYF. The CDR3 DNA reads as TGTGCCAGCAGTAAATGGGGGACCCAATCCTACGAGCAGTACTTC. The chain recombines TRBV6-2 or TRBV6-3 with TRBJ2-7; tentatively, D is TRBD1 or TRBD2 (5 bases each). CDR1 and CDR2 (germline): MNHEY, SVGEGT. V lost 5 bases and J 1 base, leaving 15 bases between the germline ends. The CDR3 contains 15 residues.

This clonotype has just a few counts. The chain employs TRBV20-1 and TRBJ2-3; 9 bases are a match to TRBD1. Per the germline V gene, CDR1 is DFQATT and CDR2 is SNEGSKA (reference sequence). Unmatched junction bases numbered 7, after V lost 6 bases and J lost 9 bases. This CDR3 comprises 12 residues. The CDR3 reads CSAIGQGMTQYF. The CDR3 DNA is TGCAGTGCCATCGGACAGGGGATGACGCAGTATTTT.

CDR3 in amino acids: CASSPFDRKLSNEQYF. Written as DNA, the CDR3 is TGTGCCAGCTCACCATTCGACAGGAAACTTAGCAACGAGCAGTACTTC. The chain uses TRBV18 and TRBJ2-7; tentatively, D is TRBD1 (6 bases). The V end was cut by 2 bases, the J end by 5 bases, with 19 bases between. Germline V gene data show CDR1 as KGHSH and CDR2 as LQKENI. There are 16 residues in the CDR3.

The rearrangement joins TRBV4-2 to TRBJ2-3; D unresolved. The CDR3 contains 14 residues. Trimming took off 4 bases at V and 3 bases at J, with 11 bases between the two ends. Germline-derived CDR1 and CDR2 are LGHNA and YNFKEQ. The CDR3 DNA reads TGTGCCAGCAGCCCCGCTAGTTTGACAGATACGCAGTATTTT. Its translation is CASSPASLTDTQYF.

The V and J genes are TRBV5-1 and TRBJ2-3; TRBD2 matches 8 bases. V lost 5 bases and J lost 1; bases outside the gene matches: 9. CDR3 size: 16 residues. CDR1 and CDR2 (germline): SGHRS, YFSETQ. DNA of the CDR3: TGCGCCAGCAGTCTCGGCGGGGGGCCTCGCACAGATACGCAGTATTTT. This translates into CASSLGGGPRTDTQYF.

The genes are TRBV2 and TRBJ1-4; no reliable D call. Trimming shortened V by 1 base and J by 8 bases, and 8 bases separated the two germline ends. Germline lookup yields CDR1 SNHLY and CDR2 FYNNEI. This CDR3 has 13 amino acids. In nucleotides, the CDR3 is TGTGCCAGCAGTGAAGTTTACGGCGAAAAACTGTTTTTT. Residues: CASSEVYGEKLFF.

A few counts support this clonotype. V usage is TRBV11-2 and J usage is TRBJ2-7; no clear D gene. Trimming cost V 5 bases and J 7 bases, with 6 bases left between them. The CDR3 spans 10 residues. Germline values: CDR1 SGHAT, CDR2 FQNNGV. The CDR3 sequence: CASSMGEQYF. The DNA for the CDR3 is TGTGCCAGCAGCATGGGGGAGCAGTACTTC.

This clonotype is a singleton in its sample. This rearrangement joins TRBV3-1 to TRBJ1-6; no clear D. Trimming left V 7 bases short and J 5 bases short, with 15 bases between. Germline CDR1 reads LGHDT; CDR2 reads YNNKEL (reference sequence). The CDR3 loop spans 15 amino acids. CDR3 region: CASNSGADNNSPLHF. For the CDR3, the DNA is TGTGCCAGCAACAGCGGCGCAGACAATAATTCACCCCTCCACTTT.

This chain connects TRBV28 to TRBJ1-1; D not certain. Germline V gene lookup returns CDR1 MDHEN and CDR2 SYDVKM. The CDR3 consists of 15 residues. The V end was cut by 5 bases, the J end by 0 bases, with 13 bases between. The CDR3 region is CASSTPGGLNTEAFF. For the CDR3, the DNA is TGTGCCAGCAGTACCCCGGGAGGGTTGAACACTGAAGCTTTCTTT.

This clonotype was found many times. The chain joins TRBV5-1 to TRBJ2-1, with 11 nucleotides matching TRBD2. J was trimmed by 1 base and V by 7 bases; bases with no gene match: 7. The CDR3 sequence is 16 residues long. CDR1 and CDR2 (germline): SGHRS, YFSETQ. CDR3 coding DNA: TGCGCCAGCGGCCAGACTAGCGGGACGTCCTACAATGAGCAGTTCTTC. It codes for CASGQTSGTSYNEQFF.

The rearrangement links TRBV20-1 to TRBJ2-7; 12 nucleotides agree with TRBD2. V lost 1 base to trimming and J lost 2 bases; unmatched junction nucleotides: 12. The CDR3 extends over 18 amino acids. The germline V gene encodes CDR1 DFQATT and CDR2 SNEGSKA (reference sequence). In DNA, the CDR3 is TGCAGTGCTAGAGCCAAAACGGGACTAGCGGGCCCCACCTACGAGCAGTACTTC. Residues: CSARAKTGLAGPTYEQYF.

This clonotype has just a few counts. This rearrangement joins TRBV25-1 to TRBJ2-7; 8 nucleotides align to TRBD1. The CDR3 runs to 15 residues. V trimming: 3 bases; J trimming: 5 bases; junction bases outside the gene matches: 9. CDR1 MGHDK and CDR2 SYGVNS come from the germline V gene. The CDR3 region is CASSDRGRPMDEQYF. The CDR3 nucleotides read TGTGCCAGCAGTGACAGGGGGCGCCCCATGGACGAGCAGTACTTC.

The chain uses TRBV2 and TRBJ2-1; 8 bases line up with TRBD2. Germline V gene sequence: CDR1 SNHLY, CDR2 FYNNEI. J lost 0 bases, V lost 5 bases, and 15 bases had no gene match. The CDR3 spans 19 residues. In DNA, the CDR3 is TGTGCCAGCAGTTTTTATAGTAGGGAGAGCGGGAGCTCCTACAATGAGCAGTTCTTC. Amino acids: CASSFYSRESGSSYNEQFF.